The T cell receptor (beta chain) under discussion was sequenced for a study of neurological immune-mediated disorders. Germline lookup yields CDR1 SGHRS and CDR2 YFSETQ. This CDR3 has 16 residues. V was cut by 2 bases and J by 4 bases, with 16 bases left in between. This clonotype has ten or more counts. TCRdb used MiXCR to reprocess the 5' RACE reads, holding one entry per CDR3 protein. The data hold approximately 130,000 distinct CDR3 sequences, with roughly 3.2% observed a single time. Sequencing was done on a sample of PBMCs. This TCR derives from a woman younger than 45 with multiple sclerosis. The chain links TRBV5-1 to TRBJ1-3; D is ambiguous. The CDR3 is CASSFGDARSGNTIYF. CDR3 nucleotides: TGCGCCAGCAGCTTCGGAGACGCCCGCTCCGGAAACACCATATATTTT.